This TCR beta chain was obtained from a study of beta chain features in type 1 diabetes. V was pared by 2 bases and J by 3 bases, with 11 bases between. CDR3 size: 14 residues. Germline V gene sequence: CDR1 SGHVS, CDR2 FNYEAQ. Every bit of the isolated RNA underwent reverse transcription, so sequencing read expressed TCRB transcripts. Data came from immunoSEQ multiplex PCR; TCRdb stores just in-frame clones and leaves some out. Among approximately 300,000 clones listed, approximately 11% were seen once. Sequenced material: naive CD4+ T cells from blood. This sequence joins TRBV7-6 and TRBJ2-7, with D possibly TRBD1 on 5 matching bases. This TCR was sampled from a woman between 25 and 40 years old in good health. CDR3 amino acids: CASSLLQESYEQYF. CDR3 nucleotide sequence: TGTGCCAGCAGCTTATTACAGGAGAGCTACGAGCAGTACTTC.